A selection of T cell receptor beta chains follows, all from one sample in a study of blood T cell repertoires in COVID-19. TCRdb's table, derived via immunoSEQ multiplex PCR, lists solely in-frame clones and lacks some. Here the sample spans some 200,000 clones, almost 85% being singletons. Sequencing input: peripheral blood. The receptors originated from a woman aged 40 to 50 with acute or convalescent COVID-19. Each CDR3 is given with its conserved first and last residue. A D gene is named only where the DNA matches it firmly. Rows may omit the clone size; those that give it use once, few, many or a size class.

clone_size | j_call | v_call | d_call | cdr3_length | cdr3_aa | cdr3_nt
- | TRBJ1-6 | TRBV6-2/TRBV6-3 | TRBD1 | 17 | CASSFYDPGQGRSPLHF | TGTGCCAGCAGCTTCTATGATCCGGGACAGGGACGCTCACCCCTCCACTTT
- | TRBJ2-3 | TRBV10-3 | - | 15 | CASKRSGASTDTQYF | TGTGCCAGCAAAAGAAGCGGCGCTAGCACAGATACGCAGTATTTT
- | TRBJ2-7 | TRBV10-3 | - | 15 | CATASRLEQAYEQYF | TGTGCCACCGCCAGCAGGTTGGAACAGGCCTACGAGCAGTACTTC
- | TRBJ2-2 | TRBV5-1 | - | 15 | CASSFLSGGPGELFF | TGCGCCAGCAGCTTCCTATCTGGGGGCCCCGGGGAGCTGTTTTTT
- | TRBJ2-2 | TRBV7-7 | - | 14 | CASSYTANTGELFF | TGTGCCAGCAGCTACACAGCGAACACCGGGGAGCTGTTTTTT
- | TRBJ1-4 | TRBV2 | - | 12 | CASSREREKLFF | TGTGCCAGCAGTAGGGAGAGGGAAAAACTGTTTTTT
- | TRBJ2-2 | TRBV5-5 | TRBD1 | 16 | CASSSAGTVNTGELFF | TGTGCCAGCAGCTCGGCCGGGACAGTGAACACCGGGGAGCTGTTTTTT
- | TRBJ2-7 | TRBV30 | - | 14 | CAWSHSRASHEQYF | TGTGCCTGGAGCCATAGCAGGGCGAGCCACGAGCAGTACTTC
once | TRBJ1-2 | TRBV4-2 | TRBD1 | 13 | CASSQGGQDGYTF | TGTGCCAGCAGCCAAGGAGGACAGGATGGCTACACCTTC
- | TRBJ1-6 | TRBV4-1 | TRBD1 | 15 | CASSQPDRDNSPLHF | TGCGCCAGCAGCCAACCCGACAGGGATAATTCACCCCTCCACTTT
- | TRBJ2-1 | TRBV7-3 | TRBD2 | 15 | CASSSTSASYNEQFF | TGTGCCAGCAGTTCAACTAGCGCCTCCTACAATGAGCAGTTCTTC
- | TRBJ1-4 | TRBV7-9 | - | 16 | CASSFSGLATNEKLFF | TGTGCCAGCAGCTTCTCTGGGCTGGCAACTAATGAAAAACTGTTTTTT
- | TRBJ2-2 | TRBV4-2 | TRBD2 | 15 | CASSLASGNTGELFF | TGTGCCAGCAGCCTGGCTAGCGGGAACACCGGGGAGCTGTTTTTT
- | TRBJ2-5 | TRBV5-6 | TRBD1 | 14 | CASSSDRGLETQYF | TGTGCCAGCAGCTCGGACAGGGGATTAGAGACCCAGTACTTC
- | TRBJ2-7 | TRBV11-2 | TRBD1 | 13 | CASSPDREDEQYF | TGTGCCAGCAGCCCGGACAGGGAGGACGAGCAGTACTTC
- | TRBJ1-2 | TRBV4-2 | TRBD1 | 16 | CASSPERDRGGYGYTF | TGTGCCAGCAGCCCGGAGCGGGACAGGGGTGGCTATGGCTACACCTTC
once | TRBJ2-1 | TRBV29-1 | - | 15 | CSAEIGQSLINEQFF | TGCAGCGCGGAGATAGGACAAAGTTTGATCAATGAGCAGTTCTTC
- | TRBJ2-1 | TRBV14 | TRBD2 | 16 | CASSPPLAGGRGEQFF | TGTGCCAGCAGCCCACCACTAGCGGGAGGACGCGGTGAGCAGTTCTTC